These 32 T cell receptor beta chains were sequenced from one sample in a study of CD8 T cells in ankylosing spondylitis. Antigen specificity for these receptors is unknown. From the 5' RACE reads, TCRdb called clonotypes with MiXCR, one entry per CDR3 protein. The sample has around 770,000 distinct CDR3 sequences, roughly 19% seen once; the top ten hold 15% to 20%. Study-wide points: The study identified a TCR beta motif of several highly homologous variants that appeared characteristic of ankylosing spondylitis blood.

The specimen sequenced was blood, either unsorted or a sorted T cell fraction (not recorded which). All receptors come from a male donor with ankylosing spondylitis.

This clonotype occurred once. The chain has TRBV6-5 and TRBJ1-5; 9 bases align to TRBD1. The CDR3 is made up of 16 amino acids. Trimming took 0 bases from V and 2 from J; bases not matched to a gene: 2. CDR1 MNHEY and CDR2 SVGAGI come from the germline V gene. This CDR3 reads CASSYSDRGGNQPQHF. For the CDR3, the DNA is TGTGCCAGCAGTTACTCTGACAGGGGGGGCAATCAGCCCCAGCATTTT.

This clonotype was seen more than once but under ten times. V is TRBV24-1 and J is TRBJ2-3; 9 bases align to TRBD2. Losses at the gene ends were 2 bases for V and 5 bases for J; bases not matched to a gene: 7. This CDR3 contains 16 residues. Germline values: CDR1 KGHDR, CDR2 SFDVKD. The CDR3 loop reads CATSDYTAGGVDTQYF. In DNA form, the CDR3 reads TGTGCCACCAGTGATTACACAGCGGGGGGCGTAGATACGCAGTATTTT.

This clonotype was seen only a few times. V and J are TRBV4-1 and TRBJ2-5; 13 positions agree with TRBD2. The CDR3 is made up of 15 amino acids. The junction had 6 bases not matched to a gene; V was cut back by 6 bases and J by 5 bases. Germline-derived CDR1 and CDR2 are MGHRA and YSYEKL. CDR3 bases: TGCGCCAGCAGACCAACTAGCGGGGGGGCCGAGACCCAGTACTTC. Protein: CASRPTSGGAETQYF.

The CDR3 loop reads CASSSLPGTATNVNTEAFF. The DNA of the CDR3 is TGCGCCAGCAGCTCGCTTCCCGGGACAGCGACTAATGTGAACACTGAAGCTTTCTTT. The V and J genes are TRBV5-1 and TRBJ1-1, with TRBD1 matching 7 bases. Germline lookup yields CDR1 SGHRS and CDR2 YFSETQ. This CDR3 has 19 residues. V dropped 3 bases and J dropped 0; count of bases not matched to a gene: 17.

The chain couples TRBV29-1 to TRBJ2-3; TRBD2 matches at 13 bases. Germline CDR1 SQVTM, CDR2 ANQGSEA. V lost 7 bases, J lost 6 bases, and 7 bases stayed unmatched. This CDR3 is 14 amino acids long. The CDR3 spells CSGKTSGRMDTQYF. DNA for the CDR3: TGCAGCGGTAAGACTAGCGGGAGGATGGATACGCAGTATTTT.

The chain uses TRBV12-3 or TRBV12-4 and TRBJ1-5; no definite D call. Trimming cost V 7 bases and J 7 bases, with 8 bases left between them. The CDR3 sequence is 11 residues long. The DNA for the CDR3 is TGTGCCAGCACCTCGGGACAGCCCCAGCATTTT. Protein product: CASTSGQPQHF.

This clonotype has more than one count but fewer than ten. The V and J genes are TRBV6-1 and TRBJ1-2, with 8 bases aligning to TRBD1. Germline V gives CDR1 MNHNS, CDR2 SASEGT. The CDR3 contains 14 residues. V shed 5 bases, J shed 4 bases, and the junction held 6 bases outside the gene matches. The CDR3 DNA reads TGTGCCAGCAGTACACAGGGGGGGGTCTATGGCTACACCTTC. Protein product: CASSTQGGVYGYTF.

The chain couples TRBV7-2 to TRBJ1-2, with a tentative D call TRBD1 (5 bases). The V and J ends lost 3 bases and 4 bases respectively, with 12 bases between them. Germline CDR1 reads SGHTA; CDR2 reads FQGNSA. The CDR3 runs to 14 residues. The CDR3 spells CASSFPGRAYGYTF. In DNA, the CDR3 is TGTGCCAGCAGCTTTCCAGGCAGGGCCTATGGCTACACCTTC.

This clonotype was detected many times. The chain employs TRBV12-3 or TRBV12-4 and TRBJ1-6; D is ambiguous. The CDR3 contains 12 residues. Trimming left V 7 bases short and J 5 bases short, with 6 bases between. CDR3 bases: TGTGCCAGCACCCTAAATAATTCACCCCTCCACTTT. Amino acid sequence: CASTLNNSPLHF.

This clonotype turned up a few times. The chain joins TRBV13 to TRBJ1-6, with 11 bases fitting TRBD1. Germline V gene data show CDR1 as PRHDT and CDR2 as FYEKMQ (reference sequence). This CDR3 has 15 amino acids. Losses at the gene ends were 5 bases for V and 15 bases for J; bases not matched to a gene: 12. DNA for the CDR3: TGTGCCAGCAGCCGTCAGGGACAGGGGGTCCATCGCCTCCACTTT. It yields the protein CASSRQGQGVHRLHF. Looking up the rest from reference TRBV13 and TRBJ1-6 gives the full variable domain: AAGVIQSPRHLIKEKRETATLKCYPIPRHDTVYWYQQGPGQDPQFLISFYEKMQSDKGSIPDRFSAQQFSDYHSELNMSSLELGDSALYFCASSRQGQGVHRLHFGNGTRLTVT.

This clonotype appeared a few times. The J gene is TRBJ2-1, the V gene TRBV7-2, with 10 bases fitting TRBD2. The V segment lost 1 base and the J segment 8 bases; nucleotides outside the gene matches: 8. CDR1 SGHTA and CDR2 FQGNSA come from the germline V gene. The CDR3 runs 16 residues. CDR3 sequence reads: CASSLVRGLASDEQFF. The CDR3 nucleotides read TGTGCCAGCAGCTTAGTGAGGGGACTAGCGAGCGATGAGCAGTTCTTC.

This chain connects TRBV29-1 to TRBJ1-3; D remains unclear. CDR3 length: 14 residues. The germline V gene has CDR1 SQVTM and CDR2 ANQGSEA. V lost 4 bases, J lost 4 bases, and 14 bases lay in between. CDR3 sequence reads: CSVVNAEEGNTIYF. As DNA, the CDR3 is TGCAGCGTTGTTAATGCGGAGGAGGGAAACACCATATATTTT.

A few counts support this clonotype. This sequence joins TRBV6-5 and TRBJ1-2; perhaps TRBD1 as D (6 bases). The CDR3 consists of 18 residues. V was trimmed by 2 bases and J by 5 bases, leaving 24 bases between them. From germline, CDR1 is MNHEY and CDR2 SVGAGI. The chain's CDR3 is CASSYRFYAGTTVYGYTF. The CDR3 DNA reads TGTGCCAGCAGTTACCGCTTTTACGCCGGGACAACCGTTTATGGCTACACCTTC.

This chain links TRBV27 with TRBJ2-5; TRBD1 matches 7 bases. V trimming: 5 bases; J trimming: 3 bases; junction bases outside the gene matches: 6. Per germline, CDR1 MNHEY and CDR2 SMNVEV (reference sequence). This CDR3 has 14 residues. The CDR3 sequence: CASSTRDSEETQYF. Written as DNA, the CDR3 is TGTGCCAGCAGTACCCGGGACAGCGAAGAGACCCAGTACTTC.

This clonotype showed up just a few times. The rearrangement uses TRBV7-2 and TRBJ2-1; tentative D call: TRBD2 (5 bases). Germline V gives CDR1 SGHTA, CDR2 FQGNSA. Trimming took 1 base from V and 8 from J, leaving 9 bases between them. The CDR3 extends over 13 amino acids. The CDR3 DNA follows: TGTGCCAGCAGCTTAGAAGCGGAGGATGAGCAGTTCTTC. It yields the protein CASSLEAEDEQFF.

This clonotype was recorded only once. The chain couples TRBV27 to TRBJ1-2; D perhaps matches TRBD1 (5 bases). CDR3 size: 17 residues. In germline, CDR1 is MNHEY, CDR2 SMNVEV (reference sequence). Trimming stripped 5 bases from V and 5 bases from J, with 24 bases between. CDR3 in amino acids: CASSAYTPGAPGYGYTF. Here the CDR3 DNA reads TGTGCCAGCAGTGCGTACACCCCCGGGGCCCCCGGGTATGGCTACACCTTC.

The chain carries TRBV13 and TRBJ2-7, with a weak D call TRBD1 (6 bases). Trimming stripped 5 bases from V and 2 bases from J, with 13 bases between. Germline V gene lookup returns CDR1 PRHDT and CDR2 FYEKMQ (reference sequence). The CDR3 runs to 14 residues. Written as DNA, the CDR3 is TGTGCCAGCAGCCCCCGGGACATCACCTACGAGCAGTACTTC. Amino acid sequence: CASSPRDITYEQYF.

This chain links TRBV20-1 with TRBJ2-3, with D possibly TRBD2 on 5 matching bases. This CDR3 comprises 13 residues. Trimming left V 0 bases short and J 4 bases short, with 8 bases between. CDR1 and CDR2 from the germline V gene are DFQATT and SNEGSKA (reference sequence). Here the CDR3 reads CSARDPLADTQYF. Written as DNA, the CDR3 is TGCAGTGCTAGAGACCCACTAGCAGATACGCAGTATTTT.

V usage is TRBV3-1 and J usage is TRBJ2-7; no definite D call. Trimming stripped 1 base from V and 1 base from J, with 11 bases between. There are 15 residues in the CDR3. In germline, CDR1 is LGHDT, CDR2 YNNKEL (reference sequence). DNA of the CDR3: TGTGCCAGCAGCCAAGGGCGCAGTCAATCCTACGAGCAGTACTTC. This sequence encodes CASSQGRSQSYEQYF.

This clonotype turned up a few times. This chain uses TRBV3-1 with TRBJ2-7; 12 bases line up with TRBD2. The CDR3 extends over 16 amino acids. CDR1 is LGHDT and CDR2 is YNNKEL in the germline V gene (reference sequence). Germline trimming cut 3 bases from V and 2 bases from J; bases unmatched to any gene: 5. The CDR3 region has the DNA TGTGCCAGCAGCCATGCCGGACTAGCGGGGCCCTACGAGCAGTACTTC. Residues: CASSHAGLAGPYEQYF.

This clonotype turned up a few times. The gene calls are TRBV10-2 and TRBJ2-1; D is possibly TRBD2 (6 bases). Germline CDR1 reads WSHSY; CDR2 reads SAAADI. V lost 2 bases to trimming and J lost 7 bases, with 6 bases between them. The CDR3 is 12 amino acids. DNA for the CDR3: TGCGCCAGCAGTGAGGCGGGGAATGAGCAGTTCTTC. It codes for CASSEAGNEQFF.

The rearrangement joins TRBV12-3 or TRBV12-4 to TRBJ2-2; 9 positions agree with TRBD1. J was trimmed by 4 bases and V by 6 bases; bases with no gene match: 6. The CDR3 length is 15 residues. As DNA, the CDR3 is TGTGCCAGCAGGCCGGGACAGGGAAGCACCGGGGAGCTGTTTTTT. Its protein is CASRPGQGSTGELFF.

The sample holds many counts of this clonotype. This rearrangement joins TRBV7-9 to TRBJ2-5, with 9 bases lining up with TRBD1. J gave up 1 base and V 5 bases, and 8 bases lay outside the gene matches. The CDR3 loop spans 16 amino acids. The germline V gene has CDR1 SEHNR and CDR2 FQNEAQ (reference sequence). Here the CDR3 reads CASSPTGGTSQETQYF. The CDR3 DNA is TGTGCCAGCAGCCCAACAGGGGGCACCTCCCAAGAGACCCAGTACTTC.

This clonotype has a handful of counts. The chain has TRBV28 and TRBJ1-3; 8 nucleotides align to TRBD1. Unmatched junction bases numbered 7, after V lost 1 base and J lost 2 bases. The CDR3 spans 17 residues. Germline V gene sequence: CDR1 MDHEN, CDR2 SYDVKM. The CDR3 DNA is TGTGCCAGCAGTTTATTAGGGCAGGGGGCAACTGGAAACACCATATATTTT. Its protein is CASSLLGQGATGNTIYF.

This clonotype occurred a few times. V is TRBV20-1 and J is TRBJ1-3, with 7 bases aligning to TRBD1. The CDR3 consists of 13 residues. In germline, CDR1 is DFQATT, CDR2 SNEGSKA (reference sequence). Trimming at V came to 0 bases and at J to 10 bases, leaving 6 bases not matched to a gene. The chain's CDR3 is CSARDLARGTIYF. CDR3 sequence (DNA): TGCAGTGCTAGAGATCTCGCCAGGGGGACCATATATTTT.

DNA of the CDR3: TGCGCCAGCAGCTCTACGGGACAGATATACGAGCAGTACTTC. This gives the protein CASSSTGQIYEQYF. This rearrangement joins TRBV5-1 to TRBJ2-7, with 7 positions matching TRBD1. V lost 3 bases and J lost 4; bases outside the gene matches: 7. Germline V gene data show CDR1 as SGHRS and CDR2 as YFSETQ. The CDR3 is 14 residues long. Combining the CDR3 with reference TRBV5-1 and TRBJ2-7 gives the whole variable domain KAGVTQTPRYLIKTRGQQVTLSCSPISGHRSVSWYQQTPGQGLQFLFEYFSETQRNKGNFPGRFSGRQFSNSRSEMNVSTLELGDSALYLCASSSTGQIYEQYFGPGTRLTVT.

This chain uses TRBV6-1 with TRBJ1-2; unclear D gene. The CDR3 length is 13 residues. Germline values: CDR1 MNHNS, CDR2 SASEGT. The V and J ends lost 2 bases and 8 bases respectively, with 12 bases between them. CDR3 sequence (DNA): TGTGCCAGCAGTGAACGGGCAGGAAGGGGCTACACCTTC. Translating gives CASSERAGRGYTF.

This clonotype was seen more than once but under ten times. V is TRBV5-1 and J is TRBJ1-2; D remains ambiguous. This CDR3 has 14 residues. Germline CDR1 reads SGHRS; CDR2 reads YFSETQ. The ends were cut back, 0 bases at V and 3 bases at J, with 9 bases in the middle. The CDR3 DNA sequence: TGCGCCAGCAGCTTGGAGGTCGGCTACTATGGCTACACCTTC. As protein: CASSLEVGYYGYTF.

This clonotype was picked up many times. The chain combines TRBV25-1 with TRBJ2-5; 7 positions agree with TRBD2. V dropped 3 bases and J dropped 5; count of bases not matched to a gene: 3. Germline lookup yields CDR1 MGHDK and CDR2 SYGVNS. The CDR3 extends over 13 amino acids. Here the CDR3 DNA reads TGTGCCAGCAGTGAGGGGGGGAGGGAGACCCAGTACTTC. It encodes CASSEGGRETQYF.

This clonotype was seen a few times. The gene calls are TRBV29-1 and TRBJ2-5, with D perhaps matching TRBD2 (6 bases). CDR1 is SQVTM, CDR2 ANQGSEA, per germline. V gave up 0 bases and J gave up 4 bases, with 12 bases separating them. The CDR3 is 14 residues long. CDR3 coding DNA: TGCAGCGTTGAAGATCCCGGGAGAGGAGAGACCCAGTACTTC. Its translation: CSVEDPGRGETQYF. Drawing the rest from reference TRBV29-1 and TRBJ2-5, the complete variable domain is SAVISQKPSRDICQRGTSLTIQCQVDSQVTMMFWYRQQPGQSLTLIATANQGSEATYESGFVIDKFPISRPNLTFSTLTVSNMSPEDSSIYLCSVEDPGRGETQYFGPGTRLLVL.

The gene calls are TRBV6-1 and TRBJ1-1; maybe TRBD1 (6 bases). Per the germline V gene, CDR1 is MNHNS and CDR2 is SASEGT. With 6 bases removed from V and 0 bases from J, the gap between germline ends came to 14 bases. CDR3 size: 15 residues. The CDR3 here is CASRSGDLMNTEAFF. The DNA of the CDR3 is TGTGCCAGCAGATCAGGGGACCTTATGAACACTGAAGCTTTCTTT.

Many counts were recorded for this clonotype. The J gene is TRBJ2-2, the V gene TRBV7-2; D perhaps matches TRBD1 (5 bases). CDR3 length: 15 amino acids. Germline CDR1 is SGHTA and CDR2 is FQGNSA. With 3 bases removed from V and 4 bases from J, the gap between germline ends came to 12 bases. The CDR3 DNA reads as TGTGCCAGCAGCTTCACGACAGATCTCACCGGGGAGCTGTTTTTT. It encodes CASSFTTDLTGELFF.